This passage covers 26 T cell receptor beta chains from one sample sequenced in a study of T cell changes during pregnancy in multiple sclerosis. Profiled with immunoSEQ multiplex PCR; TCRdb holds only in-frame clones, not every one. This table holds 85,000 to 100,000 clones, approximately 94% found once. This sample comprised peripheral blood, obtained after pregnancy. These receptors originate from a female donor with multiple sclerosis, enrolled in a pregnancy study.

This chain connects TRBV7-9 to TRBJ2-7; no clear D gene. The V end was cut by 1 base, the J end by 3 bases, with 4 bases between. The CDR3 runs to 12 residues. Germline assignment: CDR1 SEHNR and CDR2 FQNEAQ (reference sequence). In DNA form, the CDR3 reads TGTGCCAGCAGCTTAGTTATCTACGAGCAGTACTTC. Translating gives CASSLVIYEQYF.

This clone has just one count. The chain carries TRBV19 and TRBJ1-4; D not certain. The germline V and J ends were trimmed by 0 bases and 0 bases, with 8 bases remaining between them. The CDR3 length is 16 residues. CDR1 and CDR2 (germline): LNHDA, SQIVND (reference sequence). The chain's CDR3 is CASSIDTGATNEKLFF. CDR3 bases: TGTGCCAGTAGTATAGATACCGGTGCAACTAATGAAAAACTGTTTTTT.

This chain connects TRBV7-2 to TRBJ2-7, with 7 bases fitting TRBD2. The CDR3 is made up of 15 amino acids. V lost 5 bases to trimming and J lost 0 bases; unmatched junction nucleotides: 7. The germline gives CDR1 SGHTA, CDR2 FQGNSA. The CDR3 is CASSILASSSYEQYF. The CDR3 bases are TGTGCCAGCAGCATACTAGCGTCGAGCTCCTACGAGCAGTACTTC.

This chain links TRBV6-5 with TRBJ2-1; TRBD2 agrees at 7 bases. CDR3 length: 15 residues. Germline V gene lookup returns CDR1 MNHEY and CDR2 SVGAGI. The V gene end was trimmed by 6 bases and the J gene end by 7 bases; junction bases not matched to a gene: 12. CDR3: CASSPGTTEGNEQFF. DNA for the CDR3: TGTGCCAGCAGCCCCGGGACTACGGAAGGGAATGAGCAGTTCTTC.

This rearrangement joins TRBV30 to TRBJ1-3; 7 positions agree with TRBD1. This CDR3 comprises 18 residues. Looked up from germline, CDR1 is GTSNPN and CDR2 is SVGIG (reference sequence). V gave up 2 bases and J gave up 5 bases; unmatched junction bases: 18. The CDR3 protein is CAWSSRPGQIFLRNTIYF. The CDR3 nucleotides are TGTGCCTGGAGTTCACGACCGGGACAGATTTTTTTAAGAAACACCATATATTTT.

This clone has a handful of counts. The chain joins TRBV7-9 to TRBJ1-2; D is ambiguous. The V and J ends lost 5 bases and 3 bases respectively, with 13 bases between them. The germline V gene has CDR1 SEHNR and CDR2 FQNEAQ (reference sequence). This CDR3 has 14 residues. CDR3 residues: CASSPNVLDYGYTF. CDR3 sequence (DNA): TGTGCCAGCAGCCCTAACGTCTTGGACTATGGCTACACCTTC.

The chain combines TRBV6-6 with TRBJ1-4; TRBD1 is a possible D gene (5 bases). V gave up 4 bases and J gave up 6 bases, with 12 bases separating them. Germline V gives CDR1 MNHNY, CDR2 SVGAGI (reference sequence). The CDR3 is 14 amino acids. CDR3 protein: CASSFRQLYEKLFF. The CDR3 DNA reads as TGTGCCAGCAGTTTCCGACAGCTTTATGAAAAACTGTTTTTT.

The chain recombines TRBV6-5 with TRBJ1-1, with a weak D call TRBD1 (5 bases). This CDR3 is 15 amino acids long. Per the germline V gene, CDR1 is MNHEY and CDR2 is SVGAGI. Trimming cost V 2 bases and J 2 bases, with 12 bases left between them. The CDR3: CASSYGAGINTEAFF. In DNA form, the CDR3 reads TGTGCCAGCAGTTACGGGGCAGGGATAAACACTGAAGCTTTCTTT.

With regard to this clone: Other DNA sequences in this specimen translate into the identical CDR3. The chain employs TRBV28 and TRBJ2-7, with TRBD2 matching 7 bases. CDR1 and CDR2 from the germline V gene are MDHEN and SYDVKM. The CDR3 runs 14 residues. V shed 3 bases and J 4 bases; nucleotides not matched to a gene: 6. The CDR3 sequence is CASSLEGLPYEQYF. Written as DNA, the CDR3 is TGTGCCAGCAGTTTGGAGGGACTACCATACGAGCAGTACTTC.

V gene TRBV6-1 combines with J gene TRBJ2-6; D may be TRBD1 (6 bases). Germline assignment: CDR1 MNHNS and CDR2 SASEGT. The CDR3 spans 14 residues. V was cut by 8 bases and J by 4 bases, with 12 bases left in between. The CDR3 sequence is CASFGGLGANVLTF. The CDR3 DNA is TGTGCCAGCTTTGGGGGCTTGGGGGCCAACGTCCTGACTTTC.

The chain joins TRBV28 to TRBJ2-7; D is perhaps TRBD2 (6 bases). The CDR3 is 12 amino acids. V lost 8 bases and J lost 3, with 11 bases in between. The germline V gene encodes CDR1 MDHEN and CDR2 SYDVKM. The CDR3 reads CASLGGVYEQYF. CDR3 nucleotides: TGTGCCAGCCTTGGAGGGGTCTACGAGCAGTACTTC.

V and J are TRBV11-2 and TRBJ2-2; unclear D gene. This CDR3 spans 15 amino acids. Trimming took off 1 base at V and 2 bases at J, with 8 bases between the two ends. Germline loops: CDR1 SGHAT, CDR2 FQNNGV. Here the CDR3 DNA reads TGTGCCAGCAGCTTAGTGCGATCCAACACCGGGGAGCTGTTTTTT. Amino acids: CASSLVRSNTGELFF.

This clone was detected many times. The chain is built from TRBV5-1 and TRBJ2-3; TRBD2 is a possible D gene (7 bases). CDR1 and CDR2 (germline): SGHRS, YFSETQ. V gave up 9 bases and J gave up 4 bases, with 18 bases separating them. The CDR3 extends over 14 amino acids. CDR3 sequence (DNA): TGCGCCACCTCCCTCGGAGGGGGGGCAGATACGCAGTATTTT. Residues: CATSLGGGADTQYF.

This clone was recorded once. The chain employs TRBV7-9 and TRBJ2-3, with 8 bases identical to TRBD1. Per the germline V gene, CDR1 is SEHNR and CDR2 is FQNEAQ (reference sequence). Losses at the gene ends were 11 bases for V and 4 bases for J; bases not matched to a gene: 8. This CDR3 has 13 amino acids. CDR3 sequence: CAGETGASDTQYF. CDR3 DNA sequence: TGTGCCGGAGAGACAGGGGCGTCAGATACGCAGTATTTT.

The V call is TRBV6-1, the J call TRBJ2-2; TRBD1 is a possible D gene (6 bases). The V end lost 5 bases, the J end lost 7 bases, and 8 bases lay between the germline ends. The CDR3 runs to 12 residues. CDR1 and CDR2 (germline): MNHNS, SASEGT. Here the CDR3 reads CASSQGYGELFF. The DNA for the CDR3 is TGTGCCAGCAGTCAGGGGTACGGGGAGCTGTTTTTT.

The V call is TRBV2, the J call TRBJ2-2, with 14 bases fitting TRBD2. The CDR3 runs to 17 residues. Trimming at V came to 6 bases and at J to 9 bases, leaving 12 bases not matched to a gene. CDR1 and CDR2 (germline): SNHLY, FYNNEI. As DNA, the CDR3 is TGTGCCAGCAGCGATGGGACTAGCGGGAGCCCGTCCTGGGAGCTGTTTTTT. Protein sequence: CASSDGTSGSPSWELFF.

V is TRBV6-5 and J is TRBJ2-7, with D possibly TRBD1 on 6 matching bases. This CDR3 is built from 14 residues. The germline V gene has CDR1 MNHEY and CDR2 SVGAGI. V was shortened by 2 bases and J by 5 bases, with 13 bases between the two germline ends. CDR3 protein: CASSYTAGVNEQYF. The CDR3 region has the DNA TGTGCCAGCAGTTACACGGCAGGGGTGAACGAGCAGTACTTC.

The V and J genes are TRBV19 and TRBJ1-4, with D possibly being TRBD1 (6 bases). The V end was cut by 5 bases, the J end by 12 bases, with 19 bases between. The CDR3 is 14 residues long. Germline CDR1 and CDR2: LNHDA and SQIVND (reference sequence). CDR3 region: CASSYSVRGSELFF. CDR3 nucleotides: TGTGCCAGTAGTTACTCAGTCAGGGGCTCAGAACTGTTTTTT. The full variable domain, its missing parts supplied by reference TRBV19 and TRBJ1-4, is DGGITQSPKYLFRKEGQNVTLSCEQNLNHDAMYWYRQDPGQGLRLIYYSQIVNDFQKGDIAEGYSVSREKKESFPLTVTSAQKNPTAFYLCASSYSVRGSELFFGSGTQLSVL.

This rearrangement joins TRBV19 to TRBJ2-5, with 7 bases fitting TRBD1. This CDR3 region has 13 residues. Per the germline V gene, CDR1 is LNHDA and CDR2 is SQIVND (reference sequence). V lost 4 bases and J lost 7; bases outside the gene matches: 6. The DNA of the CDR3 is TGTGCCAGTAGTACTGACAGGGATGGGACCCAGTACTTC. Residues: CASSTDRDGTQYF.

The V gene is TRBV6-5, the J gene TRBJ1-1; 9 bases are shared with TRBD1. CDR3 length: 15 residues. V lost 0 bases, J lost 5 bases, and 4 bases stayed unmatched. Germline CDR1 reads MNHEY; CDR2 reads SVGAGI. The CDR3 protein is CASSYSGQGWTEAFF. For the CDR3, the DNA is TGTGCCAGCAGTTACTCGGGACAGGGTTGGACTGAAGCTTTCTTT.

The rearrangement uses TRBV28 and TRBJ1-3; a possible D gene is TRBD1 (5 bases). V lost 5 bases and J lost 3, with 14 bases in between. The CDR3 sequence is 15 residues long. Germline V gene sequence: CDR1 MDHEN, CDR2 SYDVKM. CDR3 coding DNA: TGTGCCAGCAGTGGGGGACTAGTGGGTGGAAACACCATATATTTT. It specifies CASSGGLVGGNTIYF.

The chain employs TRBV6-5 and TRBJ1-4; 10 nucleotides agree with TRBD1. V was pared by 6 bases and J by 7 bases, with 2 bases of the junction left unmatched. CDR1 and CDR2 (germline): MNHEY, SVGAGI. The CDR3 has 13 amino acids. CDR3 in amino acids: CASRGQGFEKLFF. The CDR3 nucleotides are TGTGCCAGCAGGGGACAGGGGTTTGAAAAACTGTTTTTT.

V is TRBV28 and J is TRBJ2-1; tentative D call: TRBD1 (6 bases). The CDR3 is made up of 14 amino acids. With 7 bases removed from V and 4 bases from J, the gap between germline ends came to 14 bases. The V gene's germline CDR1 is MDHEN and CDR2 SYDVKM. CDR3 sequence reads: CASKSTGPYNEQFF. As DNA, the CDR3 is TGTGCCAGCAAATCGACAGGTCCGTACAATGAGCAGTTCTTC.

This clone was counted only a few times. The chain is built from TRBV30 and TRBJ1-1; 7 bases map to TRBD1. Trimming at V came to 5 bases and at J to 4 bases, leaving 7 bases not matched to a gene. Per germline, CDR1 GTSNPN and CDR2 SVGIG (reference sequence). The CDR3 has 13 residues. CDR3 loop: CAWGGTVLTEAFF. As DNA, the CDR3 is TGTGCCTGGGGGGGGACAGTTCTCACTGAAGCTTTCTTT.

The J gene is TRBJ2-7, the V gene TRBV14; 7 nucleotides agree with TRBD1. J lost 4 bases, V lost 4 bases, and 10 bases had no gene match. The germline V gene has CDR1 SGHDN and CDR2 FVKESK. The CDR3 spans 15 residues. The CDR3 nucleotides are TGTGCCAGCAGCCTGGGACAGACGGGATTGTACGAGCAGTACTTC. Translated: CASSLGQTGLYEQYF. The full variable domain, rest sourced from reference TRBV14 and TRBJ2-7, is EAGVTQFPSHSVIEKGQTVTLRCDPISGHDNLYWYRRVMGKEIKFLLHFVKESKQDESGMPNNRFLAERTGGTYSTLKVQPAELEDSGVYFCASSLGQTGLYEQYFGPGTRLTVT.

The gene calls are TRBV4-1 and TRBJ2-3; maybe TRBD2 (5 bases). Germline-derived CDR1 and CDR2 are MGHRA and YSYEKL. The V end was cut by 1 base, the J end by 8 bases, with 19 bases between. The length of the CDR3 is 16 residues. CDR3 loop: CASSQGGLGQTGTQYF. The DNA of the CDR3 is TGCGCCAGCAGCCAAGGCGGGCTTGGCCAAACGGGTACGCAGTATTTT.